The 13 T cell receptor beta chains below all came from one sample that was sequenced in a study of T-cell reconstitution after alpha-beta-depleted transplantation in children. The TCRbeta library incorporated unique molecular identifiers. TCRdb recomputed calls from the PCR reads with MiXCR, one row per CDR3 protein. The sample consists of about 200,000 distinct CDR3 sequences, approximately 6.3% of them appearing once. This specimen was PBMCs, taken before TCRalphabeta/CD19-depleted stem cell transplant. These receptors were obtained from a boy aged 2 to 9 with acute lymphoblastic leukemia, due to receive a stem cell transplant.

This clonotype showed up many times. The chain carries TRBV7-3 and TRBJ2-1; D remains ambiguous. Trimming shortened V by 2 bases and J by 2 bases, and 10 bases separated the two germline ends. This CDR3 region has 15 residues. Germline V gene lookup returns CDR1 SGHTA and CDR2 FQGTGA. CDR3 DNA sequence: TGTGCCAGCAGCTTATTGTCTGAAACCTACAATGAGCAGTTCTTC. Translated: CASSLLSETYNEQFF.

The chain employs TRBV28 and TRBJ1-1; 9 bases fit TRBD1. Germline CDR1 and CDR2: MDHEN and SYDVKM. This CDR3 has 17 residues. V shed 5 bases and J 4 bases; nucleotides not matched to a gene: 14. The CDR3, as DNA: TGTGCCAGCAGTCCCCGCCGGACAGGGGAATTGAGCACTGAAGCTTTCTTT. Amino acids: CASSPRRTGELSTEAFF.

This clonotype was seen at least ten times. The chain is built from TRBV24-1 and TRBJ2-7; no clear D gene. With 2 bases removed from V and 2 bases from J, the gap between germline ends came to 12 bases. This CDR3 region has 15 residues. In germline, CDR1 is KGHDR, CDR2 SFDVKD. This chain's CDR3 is CATSDSGAATYEQYF. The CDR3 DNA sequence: TGTGCCACCAGTGATTCGGGTGCAGCTACCTACGAGCAGTACTTC.

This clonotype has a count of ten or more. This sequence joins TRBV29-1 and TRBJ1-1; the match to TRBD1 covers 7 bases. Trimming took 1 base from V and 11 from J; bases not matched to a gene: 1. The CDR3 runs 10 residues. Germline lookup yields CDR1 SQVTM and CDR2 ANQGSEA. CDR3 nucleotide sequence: TGCAGCGTTGAAGGCAGGGGGGCTTTCTTT. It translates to CSVEGRGAFF.

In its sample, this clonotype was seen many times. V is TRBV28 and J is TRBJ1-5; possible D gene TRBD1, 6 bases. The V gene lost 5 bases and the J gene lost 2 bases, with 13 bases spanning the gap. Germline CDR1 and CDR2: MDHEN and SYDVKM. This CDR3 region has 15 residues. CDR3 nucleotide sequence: TGTGCCAGCAGTGCGCCCAGGGGCGGCAATCAGCCCCAGCATTTT. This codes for CASSAPRGGNQPQHF.

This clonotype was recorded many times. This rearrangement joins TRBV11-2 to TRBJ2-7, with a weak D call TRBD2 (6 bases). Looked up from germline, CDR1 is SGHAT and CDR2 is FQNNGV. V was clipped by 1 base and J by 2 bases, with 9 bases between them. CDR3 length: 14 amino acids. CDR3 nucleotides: TGTGCCAGCAGCTTAGGGGCTAGCGCCTACGAGCAGTACTTC. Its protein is CASSLGASAYEQYF.

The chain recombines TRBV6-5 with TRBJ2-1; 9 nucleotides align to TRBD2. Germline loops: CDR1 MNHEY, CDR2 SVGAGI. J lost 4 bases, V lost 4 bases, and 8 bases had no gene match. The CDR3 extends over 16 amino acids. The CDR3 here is CASSSPLAGDYNEQFF. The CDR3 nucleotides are TGTGCCAGCAGTTCCCCCTTAGCGGGAGATTACAATGAGCAGTTCTTC.

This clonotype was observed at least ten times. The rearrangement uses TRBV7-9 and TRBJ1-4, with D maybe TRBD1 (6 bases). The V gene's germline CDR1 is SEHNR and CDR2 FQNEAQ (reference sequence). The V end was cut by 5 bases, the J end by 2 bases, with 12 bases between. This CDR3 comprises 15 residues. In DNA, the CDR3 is TGTGCCAGCAGCAGTGGACAGTATACTAATGAAAAACTGTTTTTT. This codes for CASSSGQYTNEKLFF.

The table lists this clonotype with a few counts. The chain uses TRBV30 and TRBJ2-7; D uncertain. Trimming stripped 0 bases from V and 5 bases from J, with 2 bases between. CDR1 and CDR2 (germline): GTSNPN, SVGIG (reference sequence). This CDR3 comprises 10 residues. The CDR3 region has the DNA TGTGCCTGGAGTGTAGACGAGCAGTACTTC. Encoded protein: CAWSVDEQYF.

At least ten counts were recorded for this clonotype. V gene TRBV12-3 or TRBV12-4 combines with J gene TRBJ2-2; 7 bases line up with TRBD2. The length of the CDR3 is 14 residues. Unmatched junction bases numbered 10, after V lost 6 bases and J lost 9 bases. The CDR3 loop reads CASSPGLERRELFF. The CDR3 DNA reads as TGTGCCAGCAGCCCAGGACTAGAAAGGAGGGAGCTGTTTTTT.

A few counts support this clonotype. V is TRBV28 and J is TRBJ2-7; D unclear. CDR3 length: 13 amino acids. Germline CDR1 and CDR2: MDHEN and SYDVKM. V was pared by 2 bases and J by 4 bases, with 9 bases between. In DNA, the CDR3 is TGTGCCAGCAGTTTAGGTTACGGATACGAGCAGTACTTC. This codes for CASSLGYGYEQYF.

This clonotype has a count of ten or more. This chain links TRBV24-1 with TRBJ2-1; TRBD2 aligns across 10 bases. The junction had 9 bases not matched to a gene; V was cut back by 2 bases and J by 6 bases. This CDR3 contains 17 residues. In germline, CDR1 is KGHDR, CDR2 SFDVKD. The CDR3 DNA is TGTGCCACCAGTGATTCTTACCTAGCGGGAGCAATCAATGAGCAGTTCTTC. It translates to CATSDSYLAGAINEQFF.

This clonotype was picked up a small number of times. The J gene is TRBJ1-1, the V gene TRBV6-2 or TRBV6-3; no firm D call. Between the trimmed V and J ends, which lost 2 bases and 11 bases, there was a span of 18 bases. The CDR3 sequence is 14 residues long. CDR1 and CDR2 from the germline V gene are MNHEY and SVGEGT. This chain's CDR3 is CASSYDARSLGAFF. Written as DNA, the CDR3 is TGTGCCAGCAGTTACGATGCCCGGTCCCTTGGGGCTTTCTTT.